The 5 T cell receptor beta chains below were found in one sample sequenced in a study of T cells in Graves' hyperthyroidism and ophthalmopathy. Amplification targeted TCR beta CDR3 regions from RNA transcripts. First-round RT-PCR targeting the TCR CDR3 was performed with the HTBI primer set. TCRdb analysed the multiplex PCR reads with MiXCR anew, one entry per CDR3 protein. Of some 500,000 distinct CDR3 sequences in the sample, 13% to 15% are singletons; the top ten hold 17%. Sample: blood. These receptors were obtained from a woman in her late teens or twenties with Graves' hyperthyroidism.

Turning to this clonotype: A much larger clone differs from this one at a single base, so this may be a read error. The chain uses TRBV27 and TRBJ2-2; possible D gene TRBD1, 7 bases. The CDR3 has 15 amino acids. Between the trimmed V and J ends, which lost 2 bases and 6 bases, there was a span of 13 bases. Germline CDR1 is MNHEY and CDR2 is SMNVEV (reference sequence). CDR3 DNA sequence: TGTGCCAGCAGTTTAAGGGGGCGGGACGCCGGGGAGCTGTTTTTT. Its translation is CASSLRGRDAGELFF.

This clonotype was detected ten times or more. The chain combines TRBV4-1 with TRBJ1-1, with D unresolved. Trimming took 5 bases from V and 1 from J, leaving 5 bases between them. Germline V CDR1 and CDR2: MGHRA, YSYEKL. The CDR3 runs to 12 residues. This CDR3 is CASSWQNTEAFF. The CDR3 DNA reads as TGCGCCAGCAGCTGGCAGAACACTGAAGCTTTCTTT.

This clonotype was counted only a few times. The V and J genes are TRBV6-2 or TRBV6-3 and TRBJ2-2; D might be TRBD1 (5 bases). Trimming took 7 bases from V and 2 from J, leaving 11 bases between them. There are 14 residues in the CDR3. Germline V gene lookup returns CDR1 MNHEY and CDR2 SVGEGT. The CDR3 DNA sequence: TGTGCCAGCACGCGACAGCTAAACACCGGGGAGCTGTTTTTT. Protein: CASTRQLNTGELFF.

This clonotype showed up just a few times. The chain links TRBV9 to TRBJ2-1; TRBD2 aligns across 9 bases. The germline V gene has CDR1 SGDLS and CDR2 YYNGEE. V shed 3 bases and J 5 bases; nucleotides not matched to a gene: 9. This CDR3 comprises 16 residues. The DNA for the CDR3 is TGTGCCAGCAGCGGGGGTAGCGGGAGCCCCCACAATGAGCAGTTCTTC. The encoded protein is CASSGGSGSPHNEQFF.

This clonotype turned up a few times. The V call is TRBV20-1, the J call TRBJ2-1; 8 bases align to TRBD2. V lost 2 bases and J lost 7; bases outside the gene matches: 10. This CDR3 has 15 amino acids. Germline-derived CDR1 and CDR2 are DFQATT and SNEGSKA (reference sequence). The CDR3 DNA sequence: TGCAGTGCTAGACCTACCGGGAGGGCCTGGAATGAGCAGTTCTTC. Protein product: CSARPTGRAWNEQFF.